This T cell receptor beta chain was identified in a study (TCRdb year 2016). The receptor library was made with RT-PCR. The reads were generated on an Illumina MiSeq. TCRdb trimmed public reads at Q25 via fastp, called clones via MiXCR and kept in-frame beta chains. Here each entry gathers all rows of one CDR3 protein and keeps the most common genes and DNA. Here the sample has fewer than 800,000 distinct CDR3 sequences; 13% to 15% occur a single time. Jointly, the top ten make up roughly 3.9% of the sample. With regard to this clonotype: Its antigen remains unidentified. No much larger clone exists at a distance of one base, and base qualities are not known.

The sequenced material came from memory CD4+ T cells from blood. The TCR originated in a female donor in good health, serving as a healthy control.

CDR3 region: CASSSQGSGDGYTF. Read as DNA, the sequence is TGCGCCAGCAGCTCACAGGGGTCGGGGGATGGCTACACCTTC. The chain joins TRBV5-1 to TRBJ1-2, with 7 middle bases fitting TRBD1. From cysteine to phenylalanine, the CDR3 is 14 amino acids long. The retained sequence is limited to the CDR3, 42 bases, with the frame set at the first base. Germline trimming: 3 bases from V, 6 bases from J; junction bases outside gene matches: 8. The germline V gene gives CDR1 as SGHRS and CDR2 as YFSETQ.